Below, 11 T cell receptor beta chains from the same sample are listed, as sequenced in a study of blood T cell repertoires in COVID-19. This table comes from immunoSEQ multiplex PCR, and its TCRdb copy is limited to in-frame clones, with some not included. The repertoire includes fewer than 350,000 clones, over 75% of them detected once, and about 9.8% sits in the top ten. What was sequenced was peripheral blood. These receptors originate from a man aged 18-30 years with active or convalescent COVID-19.

The chain joins TRBV13 to TRBJ2-7, with D uncertain. Germline V gene lookup returns CDR1 PRHDT and CDR2 FYEKMQ (reference sequence). V gave up 3 bases and J gave up 5 bases, with 14 bases separating them. The CDR3 totals 14 residues. The CDR3 loop is CASSLSPSFNEQYF. For the CDR3, the DNA is TGTGCCAGCAGCTTGTCCCCTAGTTTCAACGAGCAGTACTTC.

This chain connects TRBV3-1 (or the pseudogene TRBV3-2) to TRBJ1-6; no clear D. The CDR3 consists of 18 residues. V dropped 1 base and J dropped 0 bases, with 13 bases sitting between them. The germline V gene has CDR1 LGHDT and CDR2 YNNKEL (reference sequence). The CDR3 reads CASSQVGADGSYNSPLHF. The CDR3 DNA is TGTGCCAGCAGCCAAGTGGGCGCCGATGGCTCCTATAATTCACCCCTCCACTTT.

The chain carries TRBV4-3 and TRBJ1-1, with 9 bases that match TRBD1. V shed 0 bases and J 3 bases; nucleotides not matched to a gene: 2. Germline V CDR1 and CDR2: LGHNA, YSLEER. The length of the CDR3 is 15 residues. The CDR3 spells CASSQDWTGDTEAFF. CDR3 sequence (DNA): TGCGCCAGCAGCCAAGACTGGACAGGGGACACTGAAGCTTTCTTT.

The genes are TRBV10-3 and TRBJ1-1; 7 nucleotides agree with TRBD1. V lost 3 bases and J lost 4; bases outside the gene matches: 11. Per germline, CDR1 ENHRY and CDR2 SYGVKD. There are 16 residues in the CDR3. CDR3 loop: CAISEAARGRATEAFF. In DNA, the CDR3 is TGTGCCATCAGTGAAGCCGCAAGGGGGCGAGCCACTGAAGCTTTCTTT.

This chain's CDR3 is CASSIETSGGEQYF. CDR3 DNA: TGTGCCAGTAGTATCGAGACTAGCGGGGGGGAGCAGTACTTC. This rearrangement joins TRBV19 to TRBJ2-7, with TRBD2 identical over 13 bases. The CDR3 is made up of 14 amino acids. J gave up 7 bases and V 3 bases, and 3 bases lay outside the gene matches. Germline V gives CDR1 LNHDA, CDR2 SQIVND (reference sequence). The full variable domain, in which reference TRBV19 and TRBJ2-7 provide the parts outside the CDR3, is DGGITQSPKYLFRKEGQNVTLSCEQNLNHDAMYWYRQDPGQGLRLIYYSQIVNDFQKGDIAEGYSVSREKKESFPLTVTSAQKNPTAFYLCASSIETSGGEQYFGPGTRLTVT.

V gene TRBV10-2 combines with J gene TRBJ1-5, with 10 bases aligning to TRBD1. Germline trimming cut 5 bases from V and 2 bases from J; bases unmatched to any gene: 3. This CDR3 has 15 residues. Germline CDR1 is WSHSY and CDR2 is SAAADI. The CDR3 protein is CASSPGTGGNQPQHF. CDR3 sequence (DNA): TGCGCCAGCAGTCCCGGGACAGGGGGCAATCAGCCCCAGCATTTT.

The J gene is TRBJ2-1, the V gene TRBV9; 14 bases line up with TRBD2. The germline V gene has CDR1 SGDLS and CDR2 YYNGEE. J lost 0 bases, V lost 1 base, and 9 bases had no gene match. The CDR3 loop spans 20 amino acids. The CDR3 spells CASSVSRLAGGSSSYNEQFF. The CDR3 nucleotides read TGTGCCAGCAGCGTATCGAGACTAGCGGGGGGGTCAAGCTCCTACAATGAGCAGTTCTTC.

V gene TRBV7-9 combines with J gene TRBJ2-7, with 9 bases aligning to TRBD2. This CDR3 contains 14 residues. CDR1 and CDR2 (germline): SEHNR, FQNEAQ (reference sequence). With 6 bases clipped from V and 2 bases from J, the junction kept 5 bases outside the gene matches. The CDR3 reads CASSFSGGTYEQYF. The CDR3, as DNA: TGTGCCAGCAGTTTTAGCGGGGGTACCTACGAGCAGTACTTC.

This clone was observed a handful of times. The chain recombines TRBV27 with TRBJ2-1, with TRBD1 matching 9 bases. The germline V gene encodes CDR1 MNHEY and CDR2 SMNVEV (reference sequence). CDR3 length: 17 residues. V was pared by 6 bases and J by 3 bases, with 12 bases of the junction left unmatched. The CDR3 sequence is CASSRSNRGLYYNEQFF. The DNA of the CDR3 is TGTGCCAGCAGCCGATCCAACAGGGGGCTTTACTACAATGAGCAGTTCTTC.

In this sample, this clone turned up a few times. Other nucleotide sequences in the sample specify the same CDR3. The J gene is TRBJ1-5, the V gene TRBV19; 9 positions match TRBD1. The CDR3 runs to 15 residues. Germline values: CDR1 LNHDA, CDR2 SQIVND (reference sequence). V was pared by 4 bases and J by 2 bases, with 3 bases of the junction left unmatched. This chain's CDR3 is CASSRTGGGNQPQHF. CDR3 bases: TGTGCCAGTAGTAGAACAGGGGGCGGCAATCAGCCCCAGCATTTT.

The chain uses TRBV27 and TRBJ1-1; D unresolved. CDR3 length equals 14 residues. Germline loops: CDR1 MNHEY, CDR2 SMNVEV (reference sequence). V was clipped by 0 bases and J by 3 bases, with 8 bases between them. This CDR3 reads CASSLSRADTEAFF. The CDR3 DNA is TGTGCCAGCAGTTTATCGAGGGCAGACACTGAAGCTTTCTTT.